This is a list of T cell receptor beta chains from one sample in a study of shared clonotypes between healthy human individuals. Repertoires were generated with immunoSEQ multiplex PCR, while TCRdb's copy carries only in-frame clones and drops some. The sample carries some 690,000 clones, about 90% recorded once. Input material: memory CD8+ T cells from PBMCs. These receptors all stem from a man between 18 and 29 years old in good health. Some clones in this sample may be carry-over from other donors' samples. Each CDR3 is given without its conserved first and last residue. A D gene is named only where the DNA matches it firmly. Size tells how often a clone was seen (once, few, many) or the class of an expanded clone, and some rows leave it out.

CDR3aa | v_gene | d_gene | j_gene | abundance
ASRPGTGSGYT | TRBV6-6 | TRBD1 | TRBJ1-2 | once
ASSPHRDTPFQPQH | TRBV19 | . | TRBJ1-5 | .
ASSSRGGTDTQY | TRBV6-5 | . | TRBJ2-3 | .
ASSQGTSGSYTGELF | TRBV4-3 | TRBD2 | TRBJ2-2 | few
ASSHRPGTSGSNEQF | TRBV4-1 | TRBD2 | TRBJ2-1 | .
ASRSGVIAGELF | TRBV7-6 | . | TRBJ2-2 | .
ASSPIGGPYGYT | TRBV27 | . | TRBJ1-2 | .
ASSPPPYNEQF | TRBV9 | . | TRBJ2-1 | .
ASSPWATSDIGDTQY | TRBV7-8 | TRBD2 | TRBJ2-3 | .
ASGVRDSPYNEQF | TRBV28 | TRBD1 | TRBJ2-1 | .
ASSFGGQGETEAF | TRBV7-9 | TRBD1 | TRBJ1-1 | .
ASSPAFFPTGELF | TRBV9 | . | TRBJ2-2 | once
ASSYPGLAGYNEQF | TRBV6-6 | TRBD2 | TRBJ2-1 | .
AISEKAGIYEQY | TRBV10-3 | . | TRBJ2-7 | .
ASSPISSGGSNYGYT | TRBV27 | TRBD1 | TRBJ1-2 | .
ASSVQGQPITQAF | TRBV28 | . | TRBJ1-1 | .
ASSGQGAGEKLF | TRBV9 | TRBD1 | TRBJ1-4 | once